This entry concerns a single TCR beta chain. Its antigen is undetermined. This entry belongs to a study of naive and memory T cell subsets. Study results and caveats: Possibly reflecting memory cells re-expressing CD45RA, a few larger clonotypes occurred in naive repertoires, especially CD8. Gini index rose across naive, CM, EM and EMRA in CD4 and CD8. Over 85% of naive TCR sequences appeared only once after error correction, unlike memory subsets.

Germline V gives CDR1 MDHEN, CDR2 SYDVKM. Trimming left V 5 bases short and J 8 bases short, with 21 bases between. The CDR3 is made up of 15 amino acids. Two oligonucleotides, mixed equimolar, formed the beta constant-region primer covering TRBC1 and TRBC2. Ligated cDNA was amplified by four rounds of PCR with nested alpha and beta constant-region primers and SP2. In TCRdb, the UMI-ligation and nested PCR reads were re-called with MiXCR into one record per CDR3 protein. This sample has under 150,000 distinct CDR3 sequences, with about 20% found just once. Separate alpha and beta amplification began at the second PCR step.

The rearrangement joins TRBV28 to TRBJ2-5; no firm D call. Input material: naive CD8+ T cells from blood. This TCR was recovered from a human donor in good health. CDR3 DNA sequence: TGTGCCAGCAGTCTCGCTTCGACCATCCTTGGAACCCAGTACTTC. It specifies CASSLASTILGTQYF.